This TCR beta chain was captured by sequencing in a study of blood T cell repertoires in COVID-19. Overall study context: COVID-19 samples from acute and convalescent phases originated in the United States, Italy and Spain. Nucleic acid was either cDNA or gDNA, and it came from T cells, B-cell-depleted T cells, or PBMCs.

Per the study methods: Amplified reference gene primers provided the basis for estimating nucleated cell counts. Profiled with immunoSEQ multiplex PCR; TCRdb holds only in-frame clones, not every one. V and J calls and clone size follow that table, whereas D and trimming were derived from the DNA. This table holds 150,000 to 200,000 clones, under 85% found once. The sample taken for sequencing was peripheral blood. The sequence was collected from a man in his sixties or seventies with acute or convalescent COVID-19.

The CDR3 DNA follows: TGTGCCTGGAGTAAAAGGAGGAACCCGGGGGGCTACACCTTC. This sequence encodes CAWSKRRNPGGYTF. The chain has TRBV30 and TRBJ1-2; D ambiguous. The CDR3 has 14 amino acids. Germline loops: CDR1 GTSNPN, CDR2 SVGIG (reference sequence). V lost 2 bases, J lost 8 bases, and 18 bases lay in between.